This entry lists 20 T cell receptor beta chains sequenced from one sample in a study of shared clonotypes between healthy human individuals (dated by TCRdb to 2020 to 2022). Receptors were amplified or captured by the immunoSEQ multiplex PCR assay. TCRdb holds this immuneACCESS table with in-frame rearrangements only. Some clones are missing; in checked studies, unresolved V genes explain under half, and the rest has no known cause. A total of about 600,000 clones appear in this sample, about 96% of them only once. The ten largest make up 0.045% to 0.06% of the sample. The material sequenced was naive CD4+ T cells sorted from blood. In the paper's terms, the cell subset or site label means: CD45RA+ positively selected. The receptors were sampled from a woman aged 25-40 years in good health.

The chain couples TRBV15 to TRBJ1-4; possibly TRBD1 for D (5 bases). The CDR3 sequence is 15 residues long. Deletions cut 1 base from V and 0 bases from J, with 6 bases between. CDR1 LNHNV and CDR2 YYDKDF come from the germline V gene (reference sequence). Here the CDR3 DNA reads TGTGCCACCAGCAGAGTAGGGGCAACTAATGAAAAACTGTTTTTT. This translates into CATSRVGATNEKLFF. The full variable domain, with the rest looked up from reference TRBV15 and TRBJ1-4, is DAMVIQNPRYQVTQFGKPVTLSCSQTLNHNVMYWYQQKSSQAPKLLFHYYDKDFNNEADTPDNFQSRRPNTSFCFLDIRSPGLGDTAMYLCATSRVGATNEKLFFGSGTQLSVL.

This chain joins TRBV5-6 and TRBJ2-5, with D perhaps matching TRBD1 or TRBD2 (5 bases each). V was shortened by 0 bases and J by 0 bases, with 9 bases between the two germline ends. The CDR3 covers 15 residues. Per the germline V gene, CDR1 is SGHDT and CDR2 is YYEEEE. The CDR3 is CASSLGRGYQETQYF. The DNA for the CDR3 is TGTGCCAGCAGCTTGGGTCGGGGCTACCAAGAGACCCAGTACTTC.

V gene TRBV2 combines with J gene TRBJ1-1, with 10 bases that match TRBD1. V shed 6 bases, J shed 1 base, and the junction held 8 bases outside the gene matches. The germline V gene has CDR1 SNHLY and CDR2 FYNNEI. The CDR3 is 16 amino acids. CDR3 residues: CASSPDRGRRNTEAFF. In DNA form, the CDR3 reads TGTGCCAGCAGCCCCGACAGGGGGCGAAGGAACACTGAAGCTTTCTTT.

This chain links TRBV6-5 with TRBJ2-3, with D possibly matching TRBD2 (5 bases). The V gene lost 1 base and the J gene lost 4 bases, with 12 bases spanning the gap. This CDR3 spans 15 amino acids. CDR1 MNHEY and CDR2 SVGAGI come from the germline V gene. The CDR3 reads CASSYWPNSADTQYF. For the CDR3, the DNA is TGTGCCAGCAGTTACTGGCCAAATAGCGCAGATACGCAGTATTTT.

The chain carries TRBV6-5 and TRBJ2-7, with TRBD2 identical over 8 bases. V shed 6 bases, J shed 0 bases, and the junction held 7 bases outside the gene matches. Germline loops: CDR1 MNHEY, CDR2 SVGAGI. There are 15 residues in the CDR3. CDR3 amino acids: CASRQTSGPSYEQYF. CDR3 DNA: TGTGCCAGCAGACAAACTAGCGGTCCCTCCTACGAGCAGTACTTC.

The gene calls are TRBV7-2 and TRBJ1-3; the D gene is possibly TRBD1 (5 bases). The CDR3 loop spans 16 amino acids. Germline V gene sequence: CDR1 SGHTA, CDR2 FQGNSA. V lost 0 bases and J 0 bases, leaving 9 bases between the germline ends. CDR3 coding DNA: TGTGCCAGCAGCTTAGCTTCAGGGAACTCTGGAAACACCATATATTTT. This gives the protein CASSLASGNSGNTIYF.

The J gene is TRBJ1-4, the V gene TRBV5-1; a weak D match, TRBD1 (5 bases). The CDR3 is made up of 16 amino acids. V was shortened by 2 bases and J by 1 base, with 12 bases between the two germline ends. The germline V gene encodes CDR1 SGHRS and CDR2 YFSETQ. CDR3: CASSFTGGRTNEKLFF. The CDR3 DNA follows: TGCGCCAGCAGCTTTACAGGAGGGAGAACTAATGAAAAACTGTTTTTT.

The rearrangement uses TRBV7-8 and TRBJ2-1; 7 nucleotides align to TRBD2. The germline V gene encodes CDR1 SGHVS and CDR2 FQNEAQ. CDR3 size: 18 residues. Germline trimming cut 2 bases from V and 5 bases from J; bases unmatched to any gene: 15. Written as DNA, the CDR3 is TGTGCCAGCAGCTTATATGGGGGAGCGGGGAATTTAAACAATGAGCAGTTCTTC. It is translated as CASSLYGGAGNLNNEQFF.

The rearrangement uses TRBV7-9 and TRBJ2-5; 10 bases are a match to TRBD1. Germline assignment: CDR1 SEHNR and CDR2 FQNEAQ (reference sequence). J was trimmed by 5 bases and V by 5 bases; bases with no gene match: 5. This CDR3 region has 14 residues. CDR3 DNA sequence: TGTGCCAGCAGCATGACAGGGGGCATCGAGACCCAGTACTTC. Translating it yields CASSMTGGIETQYF.

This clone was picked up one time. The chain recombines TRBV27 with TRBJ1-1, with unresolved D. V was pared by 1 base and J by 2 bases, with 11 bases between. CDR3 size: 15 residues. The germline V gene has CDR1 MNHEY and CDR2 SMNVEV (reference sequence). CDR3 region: CASSLFGVGNTEAFF. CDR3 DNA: TGTGCCAGCAGTTTATTTGGCGTCGGAAACACTGAAGCTTTCTTT.

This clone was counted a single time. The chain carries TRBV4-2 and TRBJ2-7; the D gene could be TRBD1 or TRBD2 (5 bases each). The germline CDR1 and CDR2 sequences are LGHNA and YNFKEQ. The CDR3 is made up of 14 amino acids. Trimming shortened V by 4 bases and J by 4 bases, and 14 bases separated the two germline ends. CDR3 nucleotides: TGTGCCAGCAGCCTTGCAGGGAGTGAGTACGAGCAGTACTTC. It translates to CASSLAGSEYEQYF.

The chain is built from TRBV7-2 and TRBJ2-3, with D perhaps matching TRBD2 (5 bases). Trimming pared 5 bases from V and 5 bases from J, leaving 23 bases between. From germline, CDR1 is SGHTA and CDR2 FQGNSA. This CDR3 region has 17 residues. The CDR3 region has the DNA TGTGCCAGCAGCCCGGGTCGTAGCGCTTGGGTGAGAGATACGCAGTATTTT. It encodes CASSPGRSAWVRDTQYF.

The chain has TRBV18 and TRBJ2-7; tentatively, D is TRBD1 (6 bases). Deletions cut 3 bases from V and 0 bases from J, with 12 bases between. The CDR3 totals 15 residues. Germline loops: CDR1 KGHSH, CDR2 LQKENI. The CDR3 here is CASSPSGHSSYEQYF. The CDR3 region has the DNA TGTGCCAGCTCACCTTCGGGACATAGCTCCTACGAGCAGTACTTC.

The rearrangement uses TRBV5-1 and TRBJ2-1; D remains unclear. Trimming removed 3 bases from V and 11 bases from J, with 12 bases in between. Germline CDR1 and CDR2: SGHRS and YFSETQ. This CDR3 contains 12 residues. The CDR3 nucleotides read TGCGCCAGCAGCTCGTTGTCCGAAAAGCAGTTCTTC. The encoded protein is CASSSLSEKQFF.

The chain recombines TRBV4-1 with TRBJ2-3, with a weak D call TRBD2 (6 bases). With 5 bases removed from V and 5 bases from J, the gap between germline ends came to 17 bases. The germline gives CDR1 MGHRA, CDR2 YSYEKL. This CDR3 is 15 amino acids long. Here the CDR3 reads CASSAIVGGGDTQYF. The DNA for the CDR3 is TGCGCCAGCAGCGCCATAGTCGGGGGAGGAGATACGCAGTATTTT.

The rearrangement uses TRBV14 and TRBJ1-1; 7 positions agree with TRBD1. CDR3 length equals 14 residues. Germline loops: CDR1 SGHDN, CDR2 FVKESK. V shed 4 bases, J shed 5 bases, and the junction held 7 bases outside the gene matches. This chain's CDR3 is CASSLNRGGTEAFF. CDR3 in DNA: TGTGCCAGCAGCCTCAACAGGGGTGGGACTGAAGCTTTCTTT.

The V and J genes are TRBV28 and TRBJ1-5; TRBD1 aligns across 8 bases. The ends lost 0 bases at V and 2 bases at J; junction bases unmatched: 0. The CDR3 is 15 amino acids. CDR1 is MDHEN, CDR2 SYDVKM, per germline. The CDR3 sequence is CASSLWTGGNQPQHF. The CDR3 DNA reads TGTGCCAGCAGTTTATGGACAGGGGGCAATCAGCCCCAGCATTTT.

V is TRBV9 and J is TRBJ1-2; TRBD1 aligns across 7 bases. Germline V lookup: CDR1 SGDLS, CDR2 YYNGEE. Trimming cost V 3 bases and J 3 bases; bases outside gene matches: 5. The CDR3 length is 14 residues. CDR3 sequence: CASSEGQHHYGYTF. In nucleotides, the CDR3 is TGTGCCAGCAGCGAGGGACAGCATCACTATGGCTACACCTTC.

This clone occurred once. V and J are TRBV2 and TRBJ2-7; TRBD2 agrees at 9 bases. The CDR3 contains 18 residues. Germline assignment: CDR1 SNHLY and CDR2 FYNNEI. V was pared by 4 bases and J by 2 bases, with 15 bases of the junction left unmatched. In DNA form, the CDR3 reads TGTGCCAGCAGTGTAGGAACAGGGCGGGCTAGCGGGGCCTACGAGCAGTACTTC. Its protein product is CASSVGTGRASGAYEQYF.

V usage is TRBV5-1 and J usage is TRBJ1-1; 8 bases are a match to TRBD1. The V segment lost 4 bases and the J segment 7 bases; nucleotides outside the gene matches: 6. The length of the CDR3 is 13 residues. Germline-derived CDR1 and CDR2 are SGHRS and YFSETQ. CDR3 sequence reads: CASSAQGADEAFF. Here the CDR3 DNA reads TGCGCCAGCAGCGCCCAGGGGGCAGATGAAGCTTTCTTT. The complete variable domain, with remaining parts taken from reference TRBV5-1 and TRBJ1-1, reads KAGVTQTPRYLIKTRGQQVTLSCSPISGHRSVSWYQQTPGQGLQFLFEYFSETQRNKGNFPGRFSGRQFSNSRSEMNVSTLELGDSALYLCASSAQGADEAFFGQGTRLTVV.